This entry is about one TCR beta chain. This sample is drawn from a study of T cell changes during pregnancy in multiple sclerosis. TCRdb's table, derived via immunoSEQ multiplex PCR, lists solely in-frame clones and lacks some. In the table there are tens of thousands of clones, 90% of which are singletons. The ends lost 0 bases at V and 6 bases at J; junction bases unmatched: 5. This CDR3 region has 16 residues. In germline, CDR1 is SGDLS, CDR2 YYNGEE. The TCR comes from a female donor in good health, enrolled as a control in a pregnancy study. The sample here was CD4+ T cells from peripheral blood mononuclear cells, taken in the third trimester of pregnancy. The chain uses TRBV9 and TRBJ2-4; TRBD2 matches at 11 bases. CDR3 sequence (DNA): TGTGCCAGCAGCGTAGCCCCTGGGACTAGCGGAAACATTCAGTACTTC. It translates to CASSVAPGTSGNIQYF.